This TCR beta chain derives from a study of blood T cell repertoires in COVID-19. Study context: Specimens from acute and convalescent COVID-19 originated in the United States, Italy and Spain. Sample material is recorded as cDNA or gDNA derived from T cells, B-cell-depleted T cells, or PBMCs.

The sample holds one count of this clone. V was pared by 3 bases and J by 4 bases, with 13 bases between. This CDR3 has 15 amino acids. Germline CDR1 reads SQVTM; CDR2 reads ANQGSEA. In the study's own analysis: By means of reference gene primer amplification, nucleated cell counts were estimated. Using immunoSEQ multiplex PCR, the repertoire was profiled, and TCRdb retains in-frame clones only, with some absent. V and J calls and clone size come straight from that table; D and trimming were deduced from the DNA. Here the sample spans roughly 150,000 clones, around 87% being singletons. The receptor comes from a man aged 18 to 29 with COVID-19, enrolled during active disease. The chain carries TRBV29-1 and TRBJ2-6, with no clear D. The sample comprised peripheral blood. The DNA for the CDR3 is TGCAGCGTTGATGGGCAGCCGTCGGGGGCCAACGTCCTGACTTTC. Its translation: CSVDGQPSGANVLTF.